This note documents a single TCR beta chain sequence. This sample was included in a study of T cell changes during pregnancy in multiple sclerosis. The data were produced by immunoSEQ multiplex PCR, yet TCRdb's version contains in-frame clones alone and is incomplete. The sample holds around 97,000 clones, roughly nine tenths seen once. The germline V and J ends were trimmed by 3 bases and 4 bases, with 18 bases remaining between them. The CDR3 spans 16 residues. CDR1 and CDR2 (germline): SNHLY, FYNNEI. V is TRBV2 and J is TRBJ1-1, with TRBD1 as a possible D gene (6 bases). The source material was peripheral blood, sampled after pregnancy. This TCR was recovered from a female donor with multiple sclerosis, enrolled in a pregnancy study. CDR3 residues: CASSDMGARVATEAFF. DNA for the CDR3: TGTGCCAGCAGTGATATGGGGGCAAGGGTAGCCACTGAAGCTTTCTTT.